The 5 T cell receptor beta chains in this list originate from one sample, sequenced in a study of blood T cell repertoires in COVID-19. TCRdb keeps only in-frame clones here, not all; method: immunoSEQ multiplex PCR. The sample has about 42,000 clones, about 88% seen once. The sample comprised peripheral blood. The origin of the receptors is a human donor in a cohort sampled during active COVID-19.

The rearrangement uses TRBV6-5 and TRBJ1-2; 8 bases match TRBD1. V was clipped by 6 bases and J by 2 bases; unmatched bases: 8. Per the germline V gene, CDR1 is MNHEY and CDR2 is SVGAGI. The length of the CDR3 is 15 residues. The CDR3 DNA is TGTGCCAGCAGGAATACTGGGACAGGAAACTATGGCTACACCTTC. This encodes CASRNTGTGNYGYTF.

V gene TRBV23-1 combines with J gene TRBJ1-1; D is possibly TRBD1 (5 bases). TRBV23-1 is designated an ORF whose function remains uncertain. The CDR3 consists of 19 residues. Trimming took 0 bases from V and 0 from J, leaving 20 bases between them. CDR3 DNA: TGCGCCAGCAGTCAATCGGTCTGGGGCAGATCCTTCATGAACACTGAAGCTTTCTTT. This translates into CASSQSVWGRSFMNTEAFF.

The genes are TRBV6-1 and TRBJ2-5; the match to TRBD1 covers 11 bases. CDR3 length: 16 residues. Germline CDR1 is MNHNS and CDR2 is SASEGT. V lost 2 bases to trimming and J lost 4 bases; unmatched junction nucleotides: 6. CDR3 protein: CASSEMRDRGLETQYF. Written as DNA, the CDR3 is TGTGCCAGCAGTGAAATGAGGGACAGGGGGTTAGAGACCCAGTACTTC.

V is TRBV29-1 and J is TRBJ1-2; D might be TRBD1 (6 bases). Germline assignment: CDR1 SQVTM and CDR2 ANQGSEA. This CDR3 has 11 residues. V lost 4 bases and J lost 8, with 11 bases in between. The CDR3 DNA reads TGCAGCGTTGGTGAGGGGGTGGGCTACACCTTC. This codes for CSVGEGVGYTF.

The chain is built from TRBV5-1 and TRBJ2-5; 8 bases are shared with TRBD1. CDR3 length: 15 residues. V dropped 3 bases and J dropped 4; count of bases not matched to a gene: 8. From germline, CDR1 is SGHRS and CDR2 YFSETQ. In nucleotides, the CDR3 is TGCGCCAGCAGCTACGGACAGGGTGGGGTAGAGACCCAGTACTTC. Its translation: CASSYGQGGVETQYF.